Presented here are 31 T cell receptor beta chains from one specimen sequenced in a study of OX40 agonist ivuxolimab in advanced cancers. Assay: immunoSEQ multiplex PCR; the TCRdb copy retains only in-frame clones and omits some. This table has some 30,000 clones, roughly 89% appearing once. The sample was CD4+ or CD8+ T cells sorted from blood, taken in a trial of the OX40 agonist ivuxolimab. The receptors here all came from an adult with an advanced solid tumor such as melanoma, head and neck, liver or kidney cancer.

The V and J genes are TRBV5-1 and TRBJ2-3; D not certain. The CDR3 spans 19 residues. Trimming stripped 4 bases from V and 4 bases from J, with 28 bases between. The V gene's germline CDR1 is SGHRS and CDR2 YFSETQ. The CDR3 region is CASSRPSMNAENPPDTQYF. The DNA for the CDR3 is TGCGCCAGCAGCCGCCCCTCCATGAACGCAGAAAACCCCCCAGATACGCAGTATTTT.

The V call is TRBV5-1, the J call TRBJ2-6; D not certain. The germline V and J ends were trimmed by 4 bases and 0 bases, with 5 bases remaining between them. The CDR3 extends over 14 amino acids. The germline gives CDR1 SGHRS, CDR2 YFSETQ. The CDR3 reads CASSKYSGANVLTF. The CDR3 DNA is TGCGCCAGCAGCAAATACTCTGGGGCCAACGTCCTGACTTTC.

The chain recombines TRBV5-1 with TRBJ2-7, with D possibly matching TRBD1 (6 bases). This CDR3 has 15 residues. Per the germline V gene, CDR1 is SGHRS and CDR2 is YFSETQ. The V end lost 0 bases, the J end lost 4 bases, and 14 bases lay between the germline ends. This CDR3 is CASSLEVAGVYEQYF. The CDR3, as DNA: TGCGCCAGCAGCTTGGAGGTGGCAGGGGTGTACGAGCAGTACTTC.

This sequence joins TRBV11-2 and TRBJ2-1, with TRBD1 as a possible D gene (5 bases). V was pared by 1 base and J by 9 bases, with 16 bases between. Germline V lookup: CDR1 SGHAT, CDR2 FQNNGV. The CDR3 loop spans 15 amino acids. Written as DNA, the CDR3 is TGTGCCAGCAGCTTAGGACAGTCACTCGGCGGTGAGCAGTTCTTC. It codes for CASSLGQSLGGEQFF.

CDR3 bases: TGTGCCAGCAGTTTAGCGGGAGGGCGGGAGACCCAGTACTTC. Its protein is CASSLAGGRETQYF. The chain recombines TRBV27 with TRBJ2-5; 9 bases are a match to TRBD2. Germline CDR1 is MNHEY and CDR2 is SMNVEV (reference sequence). This CDR3 is 14 amino acids long. Trimming removed 2 bases from V and 5 bases from J; junction bases left unmatched: 3.

This clone occurred a few times. The J gene is TRBJ2-5, the V gene TRBV28; perhaps TRBD1 as D (5 bases). CDR3 size: 12 residues. CDR1 is MDHEN and CDR2 is SYDVKM in the germline V gene. The V end lost 8 bases, the J end lost 5 bases, and 12 bases lay between the germline ends. The DNA for the CDR3 is TGTGCCAGCGGACGGCCAGGGGAGACCCAGTACTTC. It codes for CASGRPGETQYF.

This clone was observed a handful of times. The V and J genes are TRBV27 and TRBJ1-5; 7 nucleotides match TRBD1. CDR3 size: 14 residues. The germline CDR1 and CDR2 sequences are MNHEY and SMNVEV (reference sequence). V gave up 5 bases and J gave up 4 bases; unmatched junction bases: 5. The CDR3 sequence is CASSTGQKNQPQHF. CDR3 DNA: TGTGCCAGCAGTACGGGACAGAAAAATCAGCCCCAGCATTTT.

This rearrangement joins TRBV7-8 to TRBJ2-5; 13 bases agree with TRBD2. V shed 3 bases and J 1 base; nucleotides not matched to a gene: 5. Per germline, CDR1 SGHVS and CDR2 FQNEAQ. This CDR3 has 17 amino acids. The CDR3 sequence is CASSLTSGGTPQETQYF. CDR3 nucleotides: TGTGCCAGCAGCTTGACTAGCGGGGGGACCCCCCAAGAGACCCAGTACTTC.

The chain joins TRBV11-2 to TRBJ2-5; D is unresolved. V was trimmed by 2 bases and J by 5 bases, leaving 18 bases between them. CDR1 SGHAT and CDR2 FQNNGV come from the germline V gene. This CDR3 spans 16 amino acids. CDR3 region: CASSLFNLGSGETQYF. CDR3 bases: TGTGCCAGCAGCTTATTCAATCTGGGATCTGGGGAGACCCAGTACTTC.

V and J are TRBV18 and TRBJ2-5, with unresolved D. CDR1 is KGHSH, CDR2 LQKENI, per germline. The CDR3 runs 11 residues. Trimming stripped 4 bases from V and 3 bases from J, with 3 bases between. The CDR3 is CASSQEETQYF. As DNA, the CDR3 is TGTGCCAGCTCACAGGAAGAGACCCAGTACTTC. Combining the CDR3 with reference TRBV18 and TRBJ2-5 gives the whole variable domain NAGVMQNPRHLVRRRGQEARLRCSPMKGHSHVYWYRQLPEEGLKFMVYLQKENIIDESGMPKERFSAEFPKEGPSILRIQQVVRGDSAAYFCASSQEETQYFGPGTRLLVL.

The chain uses TRBV9 and TRBJ2-1; tentative D call: TRBD1 (5 bases). The V end lost 4 bases, the J end lost 9 bases, and 11 bases lay between the germline ends. Looked up from germline, CDR1 is SGDLS and CDR2 is YYNGEE. The CDR3 sequence is 12 residues long. Here the CDR3 reads CASSHPRVEQFF. In DNA, the CDR3 is TGTGCCAGCAGCCACCCCAGGGTTGAGCAGTTCTTC.

As DNA, the CDR3 is TGTGCCAGCAGCTTGGGGGGGTACGGGGAGCTGTTTTTT. Translating it yields CASSLGGYGELFF. This rearrangement joins TRBV7-8 to TRBJ2-2, with 7 nucleotides matching TRBD2. There are 13 residues in the CDR3. Germline assignment: CDR1 SGHVS and CDR2 FQNEAQ. With 3 bases clipped from V and 7 bases from J, the junction kept 2 bases outside the gene matches.

With regard to this clone: The junction and the germline gene differ at one end; a read error may be behind it. J is TRBJ2-5 and V is TRBV7-7; perhaps TRBD2 as D (5 bases). The germline V gene encodes CDR1 SSHAT and CDR2 FNYEAQ (reference sequence). The CDR3 is 12 residues long. DNA of the CDR3: TGTGCTAGCAGTAAACCGGGGGAGACCCAGTACTTC. It codes for CASSKPGETQYF.

The chain is built from TRBV6-5 and TRBJ2-3, with 14 positions matching TRBD2. After removal of 6 bases from V and 6 bases from J, the junction contained 2 bases not matched to a gene. CDR3 length equals 14 residues. Germline V lookup: CDR1 MNHEY, CDR2 SVGAGI. The CDR3 DNA follows: TGTGCCAGCAGGGGACTAGCGGGGGTGGATACGCAGTATTTT. It translates to CASRGLAGVDTQYF.

This clone was seen only once. The chain recombines TRBV20-1 with TRBJ2-1; D ambiguous. This CDR3 is 10 amino acids long. Germline CDR1 is DFQATT and CDR2 is SNEGSKA (reference sequence). V lost 4 bases and J 10 bases, leaving 8 bases between the germline ends. CDR3 region: CSAIGPEQFF. The CDR3 DNA is TGCAGTGCTATAGGTCCAGAGCAGTTCTTC.

CDR3 protein: CANEGIDSPLHF. CDR3 bases: TGTGCCAATGAGGGGATCGATTCACCCCTCCACTTT. The V gene is TRBV7-3, the J gene TRBJ1-6, with D possibly being TRBD1 (5 bases). V was pared by 10 bases and J by 8 bases, with 12 bases between. Per germline, CDR1 SGHTA and CDR2 FQGTGA. The CDR3 is 12 residues long.

The rearrangement joins TRBV6-5 to TRBJ2-2; D unresolved. Germline CDR1 and CDR2: MNHEY and SVGAGI. The V gene lost 0 bases and the J gene lost 8 bases, with 13 bases spanning the gap. This CDR3 is built from 15 residues. The CDR3 coding sequence is TGTGCCAGCAGTTACTCGTCTTGGGTTAGGGGGGAGCTGTTTTTT. This codes for CASSYSSWVRGELFF.

This chain connects TRBV10-3 to TRBJ1-6; D is perhaps TRBD1 (6 bases). This CDR3 has 15 residues. Between the trimmed V and J ends, which lost 6 bases and 3 bases, there was a span of 12 bases. Germline loops: CDR1 ENHRY, CDR2 SYGVKD. CDR3 in amino acids: CAISSSGDYNSPLHF. The CDR3 region has the DNA TGTGCCATCAGCAGCTCAGGGGACTATAATTCACCCCTCCACTTT.

The CDR3 DNA sequence: TGTGCCAGCAGCCCCCGGGCGGCCCAAGAGACCCAGTACTTC. Protein: CASSPRAAQETQYF. The gene calls are TRBV13 and TRBJ2-5; D is undetermined. CDR1 is PRHDT and CDR2 is FYEKMQ in the germline V gene (reference sequence). V was cut by 5 bases and J by 1 base, with 11 bases left in between. The CDR3 is made up of 14 amino acids.

The chain links TRBV11-3 to TRBJ2-1, with 12 bases fitting TRBD2. After removal of 3 bases from V and 9 bases from J, the junction contained 15 bases not matched to a gene. There are 18 residues in the CDR3. Germline CDR1 and CDR2: SGHNT and YENEEA. CDR3 DNA: TGTGCCAGCAGCTTGCGCGGGGGGACTAGCGGGCCGAGGACTGAGCAGTTCTTC. Its protein is CASSLRGGTSGPRTEQFF.

V gene TRBV7-9 combines with J gene TRBJ2-1; D may be TRBD2 (8 bases). Deletions cut 8 bases from V and 11 bases from J, with 19 bases between. CDR3 length equals 13 residues. Germline V lookup: CDR1 SEHNR, CDR2 FQNEAQ (reference sequence). CDR3 DNA: TGTGCCAGCCGGGAGGGGGCTGGGCCTAAGCAGTTCTTC. Translated: CASREGAGPKQFF.

This clone has more than one count but fewer than ten. The V and J genes are TRBV19 and TRBJ1-2; D is perhaps TRBD1 (5 bases). Germline lookup yields CDR1 LNHDA and CDR2 SQIVND (reference sequence). CDR3 length: 14 residues. V lost 4 bases and J 8 bases, leaving 17 bases between the germline ends. CDR3 region: CASSTIQEHPGYTF. In DNA form, the CDR3 reads TGTGCCAGTAGTACGATACAGGAGCACCCCGGCTACACCTTC.

This clone was seen only once. The chain recombines TRBV2 with TRBJ1-2, with D unresolved. The CDR3 is made up of 16 amino acids. Germline V gene sequence: CDR1 SNHLY, CDR2 FYNNEI. Trimming shortened V by 7 bases and J by 4 bases, and 22 bases separated the two germline ends. The chain's CDR3 is CASMGIFFWAIYGYTF. Here the CDR3 DNA reads TGTGCCAGCATGGGGATCTTTTTCTGGGCTATCTATGGCTACACCTTC.

This clone is medium-sized (0.01 to 0.1%). The rearrangement links TRBV6-5 to TRBJ2-7; D remains unclear. The germline V and J ends were trimmed by 5 bases and 5 bases, with 7 bases remaining between them. The CDR3 has 11 amino acids. The V gene's germline CDR1 is MNHEY and CDR2 SVGAGI. CDR3: CASSTAHEQYF. The CDR3 region has the DNA TGTGCCAGCAGTACGGCTCACGAGCAGTACTTC.

The chain has TRBV7-9 and TRBJ1-1, with D possibly matching TRBD1 (5 bases). This CDR3 has 11 amino acids. Germline lookup yields CDR1 SEHNR and CDR2 FQNEAQ (reference sequence). The V and J ends lost 4 bases and 10 bases respectively, with 10 bases between them. The CDR3 nucleotides read TGTGCCAGCAGCTCCGGGACGGGAGCTTTCTTT. It yields the protein CASSSGTGAFF.

This sequence joins TRBV7-3 and TRBJ1-5; D call uncertain. Trimming shortened V by 5 bases and J by 11 bases, and 13 bases separated the two germline ends. The germline CDR1 and CDR2 sequences are SGHTA and FQGTGA. This CDR3 is 12 amino acids long. CDR3 coding DNA: TGTGCCAGCAGCCCCTTTGGCGGGACCCAGCATTTT. Amino acid sequence: CASSPFGGTQHF. Based on the CDR3 plus reference TRBV7-3 and TRBJ1-5, the full variable domain is GAGVSQTPSNKVTEKGKYVELRCDPISGHTALYWYRQSLGQGPEFLIYFQGTGAADDSGLPNDRFFAVRPEGSVSTLKIQRTERGDSAVYLCASSPFGGTQHFGDGTRLSIL.

This clone was recorded once. V gene TRBV28 combines with J gene TRBJ1-3; a weak D match, TRBD1 (5 bases). V was trimmed by 3 bases and J by 0 bases, leaving 15 bases between them. The V gene's germline CDR1 is MDHEN and CDR2 SYDVKM. This CDR3 contains 17 residues. The CDR3 reads CASSLGRQFYSGNTIYF. The CDR3 nucleotides are TGTGCCAGCAGTTTGGGAAGACAGTTCTACTCTGGAAACACCATATATTTT.

This rearrangement joins TRBV12-5 to TRBJ2-7, with 7 bases identical to TRBD2. V dropped 3 bases and J dropped 2; count of bases not matched to a gene: 4. CDR1 is LGHNT and CDR2 is FRNRAP in the germline V gene. The CDR3 is 14 residues long. The CDR3 bases are TGTGCTAGTGGTTTAGCGGGGAGTCCCTACGAGCAGTACTTC. Translated: CASGLAGSPYEQYF.

This chain uses TRBV4-2 with TRBJ1-5; D is unclear. With 1 base removed from V and 9 bases from J, the gap between germline ends came to 16 bases. CDR3 length: 15 amino acids. Germline V gene sequence: CDR1 LGHNA, CDR2 YNFKEQ. In DNA, the CDR3 is TGTGCCAGCAGCCAAGCCAAATCGGGATATCGGCCCCAGCATTTT. It codes for CASSQAKSGYRPQHF.

This chain connects TRBV7-3 to TRBJ2-1; D may correspond to TRBD1 or TRBD2 (5 bases each). Per the germline V gene, CDR1 is SGHTA and CDR2 is FQGTGA. V lost 3 bases and J 5 bases, leaving 20 bases between the germline ends. This CDR3 has 17 residues. The CDR3 DNA follows: TGTGCCAGCAGCTTGGGGCCCCGGGACCCCTCGAACAATGAGCAGTTCTTC. Protein sequence: CASSLGPRDPSNNEQFF.

The chain has TRBV9 and TRBJ1-1; TRBD1 matches at 9 bases. This CDR3 has 17 amino acids. Germline assignment: CDR1 SGDLS and CDR2 YYNGEE. The junction had 12 bases not matched to a gene; V was cut back by 1 base and J by 5 bases. The CDR3 protein is CASSVSRRRTGDTEAFF. DNA for the CDR3: TGTGCCAGCAGCGTATCTCGCCGGCGGACAGGGGATACTGAAGCTTTCTTT.